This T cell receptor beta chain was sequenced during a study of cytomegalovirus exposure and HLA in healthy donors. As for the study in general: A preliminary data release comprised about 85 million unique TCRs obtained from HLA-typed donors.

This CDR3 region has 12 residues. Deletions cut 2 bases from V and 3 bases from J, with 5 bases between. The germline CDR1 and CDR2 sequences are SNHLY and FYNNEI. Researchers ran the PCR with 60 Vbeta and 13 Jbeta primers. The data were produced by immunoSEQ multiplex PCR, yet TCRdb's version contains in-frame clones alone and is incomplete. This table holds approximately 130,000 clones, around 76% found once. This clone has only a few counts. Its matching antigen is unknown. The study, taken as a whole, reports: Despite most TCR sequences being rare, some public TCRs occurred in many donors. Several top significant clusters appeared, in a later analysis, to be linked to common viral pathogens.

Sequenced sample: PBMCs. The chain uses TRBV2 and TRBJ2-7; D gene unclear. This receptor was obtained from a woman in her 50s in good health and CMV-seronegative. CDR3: CASSEQNYEQYF. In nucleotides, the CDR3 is TGTGCCAGCAGTGAACAGAACTACGAGCAGTACTTC.